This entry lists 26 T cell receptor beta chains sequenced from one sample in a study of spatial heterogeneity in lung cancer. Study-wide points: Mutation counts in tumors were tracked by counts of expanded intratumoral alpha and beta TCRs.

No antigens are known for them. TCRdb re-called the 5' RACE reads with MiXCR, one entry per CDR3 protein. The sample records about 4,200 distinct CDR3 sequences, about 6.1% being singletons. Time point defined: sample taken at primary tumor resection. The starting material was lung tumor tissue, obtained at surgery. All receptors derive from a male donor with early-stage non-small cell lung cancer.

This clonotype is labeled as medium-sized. The CDR3 spells CASIPKSSYEQYF. DNA of the CDR3: TGTGCCAGCATCCCAAAGAGTTCTTACGAGCAGTACTTC. The chain employs TRBV7-9 and TRBJ2-7; D is undetermined. Germline loops: CDR1 SEHNR, CDR2 FQNEAQ (reference sequence). The length of the CDR3 is 13 residues. V was clipped by 7 bases and J by 4 bases, with 14 bases between them.

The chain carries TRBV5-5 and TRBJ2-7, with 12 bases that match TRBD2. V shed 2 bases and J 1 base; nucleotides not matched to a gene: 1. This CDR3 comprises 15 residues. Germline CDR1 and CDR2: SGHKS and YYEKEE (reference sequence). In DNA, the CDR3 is TGTGCCAGCAGCTTTGGACTAGCGGGGTCCTACGAGCAGTACTTC. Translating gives CASSFGLAGSYEQYF.

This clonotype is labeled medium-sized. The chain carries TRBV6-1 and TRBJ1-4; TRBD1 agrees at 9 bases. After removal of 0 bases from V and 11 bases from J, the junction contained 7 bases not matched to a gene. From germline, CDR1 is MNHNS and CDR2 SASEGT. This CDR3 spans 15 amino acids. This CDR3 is CASSEAIGTGRKLFF. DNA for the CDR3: TGTGCCAGCAGTGAAGCAATAGGGACAGGGAGGAAACTGTTTTTT.

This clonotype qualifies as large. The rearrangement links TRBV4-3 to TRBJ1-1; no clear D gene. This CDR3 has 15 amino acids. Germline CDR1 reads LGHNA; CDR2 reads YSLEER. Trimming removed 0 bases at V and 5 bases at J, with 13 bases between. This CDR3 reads CASSQDTGPGTEAFF. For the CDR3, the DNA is TGCGCCAGCAGCCAAGATACCGGCCCTGGGACTGAAGCTTTCTTT.

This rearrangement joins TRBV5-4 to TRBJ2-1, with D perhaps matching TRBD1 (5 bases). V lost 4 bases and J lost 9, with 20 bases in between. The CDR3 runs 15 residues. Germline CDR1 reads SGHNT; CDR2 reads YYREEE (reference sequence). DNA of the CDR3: TGTGCCAGCAGCCCGAGCCTGGACACGAACGGTGAGCAGTTCTTC. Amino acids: CASSPSLDTNGEQFF.

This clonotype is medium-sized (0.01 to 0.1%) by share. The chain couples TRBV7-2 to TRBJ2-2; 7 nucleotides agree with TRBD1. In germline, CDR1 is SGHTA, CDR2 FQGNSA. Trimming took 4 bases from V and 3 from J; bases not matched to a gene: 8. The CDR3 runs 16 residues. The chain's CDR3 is CASSSKGAHYTGELFF. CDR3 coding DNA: TGTGCCAGCAGCTCTAAGGGGGCCCATTACACCGGGGAGCTGTTTTTT.

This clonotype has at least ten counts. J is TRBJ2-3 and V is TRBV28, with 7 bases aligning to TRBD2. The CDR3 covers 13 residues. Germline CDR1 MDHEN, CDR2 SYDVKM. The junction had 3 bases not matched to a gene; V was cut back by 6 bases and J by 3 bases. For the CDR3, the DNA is TGTGCCAGCAGCGGGAGGAAGACAGATACGCAGTATTTT. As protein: CASSGRKTDTQYF.

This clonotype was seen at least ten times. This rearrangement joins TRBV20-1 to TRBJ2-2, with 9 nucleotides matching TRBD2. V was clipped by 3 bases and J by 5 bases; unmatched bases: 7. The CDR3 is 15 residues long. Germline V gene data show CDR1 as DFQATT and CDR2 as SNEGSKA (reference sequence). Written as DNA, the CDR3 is TGCAGTGCTAGGACTAGCGGAGGGGGTACCGGGGAGCTGTTTTTT. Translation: CSARTSGGGTGELFF.

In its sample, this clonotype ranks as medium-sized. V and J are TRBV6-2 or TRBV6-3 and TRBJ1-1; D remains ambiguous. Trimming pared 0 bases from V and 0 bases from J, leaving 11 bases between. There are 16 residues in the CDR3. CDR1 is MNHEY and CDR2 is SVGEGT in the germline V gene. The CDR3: CASSYSISGLNTEAFF. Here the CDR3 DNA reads TGTGCCAGCAGTTACTCGATATCAGGTCTGAACACTGAAGCTTTCTTT.

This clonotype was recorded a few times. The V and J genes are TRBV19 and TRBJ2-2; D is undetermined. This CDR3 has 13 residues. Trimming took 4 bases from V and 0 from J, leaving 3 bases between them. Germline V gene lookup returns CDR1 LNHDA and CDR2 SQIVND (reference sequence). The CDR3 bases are TGTGCCAGTAGTAACCCGAACACCGGGGAGCTGTTTTTT. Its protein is CASSNPNTGELFF.

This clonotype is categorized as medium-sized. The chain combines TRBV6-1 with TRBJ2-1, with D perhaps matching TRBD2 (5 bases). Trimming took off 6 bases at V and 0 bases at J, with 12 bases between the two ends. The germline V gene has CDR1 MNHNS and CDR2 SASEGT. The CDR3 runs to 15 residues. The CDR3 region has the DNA TGTGCCAGCAGCTTAGCGAGCAGCTCCTACAATGAGCAGTTCTTC. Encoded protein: CASSLASSSYNEQFF.

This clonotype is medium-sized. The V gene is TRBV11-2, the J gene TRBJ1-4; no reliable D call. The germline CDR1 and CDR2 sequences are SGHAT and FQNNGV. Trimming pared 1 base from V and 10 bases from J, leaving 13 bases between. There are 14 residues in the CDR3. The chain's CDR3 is CASSLGRRDGKLFF. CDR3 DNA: TGTGCCAGCAGCTTAGGAAGGAGGGATGGAAAACTGTTTTTT.

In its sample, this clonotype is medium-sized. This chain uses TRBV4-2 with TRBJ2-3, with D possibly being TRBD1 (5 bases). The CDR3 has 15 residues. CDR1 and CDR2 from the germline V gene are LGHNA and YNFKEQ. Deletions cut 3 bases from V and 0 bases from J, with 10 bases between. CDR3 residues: CASSHRVGSTDTQYF. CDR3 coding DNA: TGTGCCAGCAGCCACAGGGTGGGGAGCACAGATACGCAGTATTTT.

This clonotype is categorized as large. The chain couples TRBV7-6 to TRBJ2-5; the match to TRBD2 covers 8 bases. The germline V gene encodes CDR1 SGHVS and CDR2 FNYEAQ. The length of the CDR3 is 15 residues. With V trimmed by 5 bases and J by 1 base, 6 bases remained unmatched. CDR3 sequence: CASSPETSGQETQYF. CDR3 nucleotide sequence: TGTGCCAGCAGCCCGGAAACTAGCGGCCAAGAGACCCAGTACTTC.

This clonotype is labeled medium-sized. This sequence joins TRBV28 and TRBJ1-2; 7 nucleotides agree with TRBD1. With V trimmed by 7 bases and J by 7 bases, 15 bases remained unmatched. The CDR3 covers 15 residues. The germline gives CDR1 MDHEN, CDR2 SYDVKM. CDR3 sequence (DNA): TGTGCCAGCACTGATTTACAGGGGAAGGGAGGTGGCTACACCTTC. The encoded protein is CASTDLQGKGGGYTF.

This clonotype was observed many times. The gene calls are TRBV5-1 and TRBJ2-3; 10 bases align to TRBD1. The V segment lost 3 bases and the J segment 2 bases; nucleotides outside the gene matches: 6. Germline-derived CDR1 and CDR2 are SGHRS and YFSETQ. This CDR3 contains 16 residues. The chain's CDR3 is CASSSRDRGVTDTQYF. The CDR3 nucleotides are TGCGCCAGCAGCTCCCGGGACAGGGGAGTCACAGATACGCAGTATTTT.

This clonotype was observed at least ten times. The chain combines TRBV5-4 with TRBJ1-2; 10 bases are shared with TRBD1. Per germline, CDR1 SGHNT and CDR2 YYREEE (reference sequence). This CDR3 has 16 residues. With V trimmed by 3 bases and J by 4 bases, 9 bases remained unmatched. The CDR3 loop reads CASSSPGQGTLYGYTF. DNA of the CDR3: TGTGCCAGCAGCTCTCCGGGACAGGGGACTCTCTATGGCTACACCTTC. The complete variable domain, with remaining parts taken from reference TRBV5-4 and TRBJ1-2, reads ETGVTQSPTHLIKTRGQQVTLRCSSQSGHNTVSWYQQALGQGPQFIFQYYREEENGRGNFPPRFSGLQFPNYSSELNVNALELDDSALYLCASSSPGQGTLYGYTFGSGTRLTVV.

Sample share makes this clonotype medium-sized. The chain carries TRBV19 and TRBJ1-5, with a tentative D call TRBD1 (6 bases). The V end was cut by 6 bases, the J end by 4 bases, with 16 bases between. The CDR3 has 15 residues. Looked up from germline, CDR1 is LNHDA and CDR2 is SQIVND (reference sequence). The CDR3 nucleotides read TGTGCCAGTAGCCAAAATACAGGGCCGAATCAGCCCCAGCATTTT. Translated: CASSQNTGPNQPQHF.

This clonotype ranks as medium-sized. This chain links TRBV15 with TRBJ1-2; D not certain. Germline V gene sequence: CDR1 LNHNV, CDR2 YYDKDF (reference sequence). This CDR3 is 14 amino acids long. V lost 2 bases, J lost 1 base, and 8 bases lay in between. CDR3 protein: CATSRSRSNYGYTF. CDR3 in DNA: TGTGCCACCAGCAGATCGCGGAGTAACTATGGCTACACCTTC.

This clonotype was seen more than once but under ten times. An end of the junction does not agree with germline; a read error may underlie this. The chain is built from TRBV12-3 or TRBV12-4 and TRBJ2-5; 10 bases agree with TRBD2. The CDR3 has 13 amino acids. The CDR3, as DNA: TGTGCCAGCAGTTTAGCGGGAGGTACTAGCGGGAACTTC. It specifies CASSLAGGTSGNF.

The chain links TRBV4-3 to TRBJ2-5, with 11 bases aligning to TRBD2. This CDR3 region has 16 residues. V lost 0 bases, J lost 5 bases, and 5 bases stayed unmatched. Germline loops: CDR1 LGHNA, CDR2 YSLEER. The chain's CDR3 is CASSQEGSGGAETQYF. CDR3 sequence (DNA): TGCGCCAGCAGCCAAGAGGGTAGCGGGGGGGCCGAGACCCAGTACTTC.

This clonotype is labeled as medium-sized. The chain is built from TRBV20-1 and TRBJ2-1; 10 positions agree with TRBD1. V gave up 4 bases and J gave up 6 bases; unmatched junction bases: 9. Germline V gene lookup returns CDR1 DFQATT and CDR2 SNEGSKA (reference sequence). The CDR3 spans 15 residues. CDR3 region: CSAMGQGFGSNEQFF. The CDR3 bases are TGCAGTGCTATGGGACAGGGGTTTGGGAGCAATGAGCAGTTCTTC.

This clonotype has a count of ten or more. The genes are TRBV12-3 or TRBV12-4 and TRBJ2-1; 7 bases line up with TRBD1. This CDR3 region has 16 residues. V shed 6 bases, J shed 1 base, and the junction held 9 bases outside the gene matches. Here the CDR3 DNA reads TGTGCCAGCAGAAACCCCCGACAGGGTTCCTACAATGAGCAGTTCTTC. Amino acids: CASRNPRQGSYNEQFF.

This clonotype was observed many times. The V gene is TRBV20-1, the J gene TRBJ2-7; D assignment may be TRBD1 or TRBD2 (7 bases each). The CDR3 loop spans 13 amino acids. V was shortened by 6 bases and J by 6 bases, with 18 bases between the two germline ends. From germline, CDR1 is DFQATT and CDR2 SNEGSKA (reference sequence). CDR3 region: CSAPRQGGSEQYF. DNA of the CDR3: TGCAGTGCGCCTCGACAGGGCGGGAGCGAGCAGTACTTC.

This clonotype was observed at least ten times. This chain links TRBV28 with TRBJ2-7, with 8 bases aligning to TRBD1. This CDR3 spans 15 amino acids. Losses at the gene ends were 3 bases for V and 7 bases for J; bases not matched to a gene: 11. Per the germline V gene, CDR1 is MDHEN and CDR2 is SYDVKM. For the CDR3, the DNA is TGTGCCAGCAGTTTGAGCGACAGGGGCCTCGGGGAGCAGTACTTC. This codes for CASSLSDRGLGEQYF.

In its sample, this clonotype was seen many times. CDR3 nucleotides: TGCAGTGCTTATAAGACAGGGGCCCAAGAGACCCAGTACTTC. Translated: CSAYKTGAQETQYF. The V call is TRBV20-1, the J call TRBJ2-5, with 8 bases fitting TRBD1. This CDR3 has 14 amino acids. J gave up 1 base and V 5 bases, and 6 bases lay outside the gene matches. Germline lookup yields CDR1 DFQATT and CDR2 SNEGSKA (reference sequence).